The 24 T cell receptor beta chains given below trace back to one sample, sequenced in a study of metastatic and nonmetastatic thyroid tumors. TCRdb re-clonotyped the PCR reads via MiXCR. The repertoire holds 30,000 to 45,000 clones, with 20% to 30% as singletons. No patient received treatment before thyroid surgery. Material for sequencing was blood. The receptors come from a female donor with papillary thyroid cancer or a benign thyroid nodule (not recorded which). Some clones in this sample may be carry-over from other donors' samples.

This clone was seen many times. V and J are TRBV20-1 and TRBJ2-3, with 11 nucleotides matching TRBD2. The germline CDR1 and CDR2 sequences are DFQATT and SNEGSKA (reference sequence). The CDR3 has 16 residues. The V and J ends lost 0 bases and 6 bases, in that order; junction bases with no gene match: 8. CDR3 in DNA: TGCAGTGCTAGAGATCGGGGTAGCGGGGGGGCGGATACGCAGTATTTT. It is translated as CSARDRGSGGADTQYF.

This clone appeared a few times. The rearrangement uses TRBV12-3 or TRBV12-4 and TRBJ1-2, with 7 positions matching TRBD1. Losses at the gene ends were 6 bases for V and 7 bases for J; bases not matched to a gene: 8. The CDR3 is made up of 13 amino acids. The DNA for the CDR3 is TGTGCCAGCAGAGAAAGACAGGGTATTGGCTACACCTTC. Its translation: CASRERQGIGYTF.

A few counts support this clone. The V and J genes are TRBV28 and TRBJ2-6, with D tentatively TRBD2 (6 bases). Deletions cut 4 bases from V and 2 bases from J, with 9 bases between. The CDR3 is 15 residues long. CDR1 MDHEN and CDR2 SYDVKM come from the germline V gene. CDR3 nucleotides: TGTGCCAGCAGTTCAGGAGGGGCTGGGGCCAACGTCCTGACTTTC. Its protein product is CASSSGGAGANVLTF.

The V and J genes are TRBV19 and TRBJ2-2, with 14 bases that match TRBD2. CDR3 length: 20 amino acids. After removal of 3 bases from V and 6 bases from J, the junction contained 15 bases not matched to a gene. CDR1 is LNHDA, CDR2 SQIVND, per germline (reference sequence). The CDR3 is CASSIVGLAGGPFAAGELFF. The DNA of the CDR3 is TGTGCCAGTAGTATCGTCGGACTAGCGGGGGGCCCTTTCGCCGCCGGGGAGCTGTTTTTT.

The CDR3: CASSPSGRGYTGELFF. The CDR3 coding sequence is TGTGCCAGCAGCCCCTCTGGGAGGGGCTACACCGGGGAGCTGTTTTTT. The chain links TRBV11-1 to TRBJ2-2; 7 bases are a match to TRBD2. Germline CDR1 and CDR2: SGHAT and FQDESV (reference sequence). V gave up 5 bases and J gave up 3 bases; unmatched junction bases: 9. The CDR3 loop spans 16 amino acids.

The CDR3 sequence: CSAITQGGQGGYTF. The CDR3, as DNA: TGCAGTGCTATAACCCAGGGAGGGCAGGGCGGCTACACCTTC. J is TRBJ1-2 and V is TRBV20-1; possibly TRBD1 for D (5 bases). Germline CDR1 DFQATT, CDR2 SNEGSKA (reference sequence). This CDR3 has 14 amino acids. V shed 4 bases and J shed 8 bases, with 20 bases lying between them.

This chain uses TRBV2 with TRBJ2-5; D gene ambiguous. The CDR3 sequence is 12 residues long. V lost 9 bases to trimming and J lost 0 bases, with 8 bases between them. The germline CDR1 and CDR2 sequences are SNHLY and FYNNEI. The CDR3 DNA is TGTGCCAGACCTCTGTACCAAGAGACCCAGTACTTC. It codes for CARPLYQETQYF.

The sample holds a few counts of this clone. Germline and junction disagree at one end, which may indicate a read error. The chain joins TRBV28 to TRBJ1-2; the D gene is possibly TRBD1 (5 bases). Germline assignment: CDR1 MDHEN and CDR2 SYDVKM. This CDR3 comprises 13 residues. The CDR3 is CASSFRGEYGYAF. The DNA of the CDR3 is TGTGCCAGCAGTTTTAGGGGAGAATATGGCTACGCCTTC.

This clone appeared a few times. A much larger clone sits a single nucleotide away, making a read error possible. The genes are TRBV11-3 and TRBJ2-5, with 10 bases fitting TRBD1. Per germline, CDR1 SGHNT and CDR2 YENEEA. V was pared by 7 bases and J by 3 bases, with 14 bases of the junction left unmatched. The CDR3 consists of 17 residues. The CDR3 nucleotides are TGTGCCAGCATCCGCCGAGCCGGGACAGGGGTGAAAGAGACCCAGTACTTC. Its translation: CASIRRAGTGVKETQYF.

This clone was picked up many times. The chain combines TRBV29-1 with TRBJ1-2; maybe TRBD1 (6 bases). Trimming cost V 6 bases and J 6 bases, with 11 bases left between them. The CDR3 has 11 residues. Germline V lookup: CDR1 SQVTM, CDR2 ANQGSEA. The CDR3 loop is CSVEGGHGYTF. The DNA of the CDR3 is TGCAGCGTAGAGGGGGGGCATGGCTACACCTTC.

V gene TRBV6-2 or TRBV6-3 combines with J gene TRBJ2-7; 7 bases are shared with TRBD1. Trimming removed 5 bases from V and 3 bases from J; junction bases left unmatched: 4. This CDR3 spans 13 amino acids. The V gene's germline CDR1 is MNHEY and CDR2 SVGEGT. CDR3 in DNA: TGTGCCAGCAGTGACAGGGTATTCTACGAGCAGTACTTC. This encodes CASSDRVFYEQYF.

This clone is medium-sized (0.01 to 0.1%) in the sample. The chain carries TRBV6-1 and TRBJ1-2, with D unclear. V was trimmed by 2 bases and J by 10 bases, leaving 11 bases between them. Germline lookup yields CDR1 MNHNS and CDR2 SASEGT. This CDR3 spans 12 amino acids. CDR3 loop: CASSEIMKSYTF. Written as DNA, the CDR3 is TGTGCCAGCAGTGAAATCATGAAGTCCTACACCTTC.

The genes are TRBV5-4 and TRBJ2-2; 8 positions agree with TRBD2. This CDR3 has 15 amino acids. V dropped 5 bases and J dropped 1; count of bases not matched to a gene: 4. Germline V gene data show CDR1 as SGHNT and CDR2 as YYREEE (reference sequence). This CDR3 reads CASRRGAENTGELFF. In nucleotides, the CDR3 is TGTGCCAGCAGGCGGGGGGCAGAGAACACCGGGGAGCTGTTTTTT. The complete variable domain, with remaining parts taken from reference TRBV5-4 and TRBJ2-2, reads ETGVTQSPTHLIKTRGQQVTLRCSSQSGHNTVSWYQQALGQGPQFIFQYYREEENGRGNFPPRFSGLQFPNYSSELNVNALELDDSALYLCASRRGAENTGELFFGEGSRLTVL.

The rearrangement uses TRBV15 and TRBJ2-7, with D possibly called TRBD1 or TRBD2 (5 bases each). Germline CDR1 and CDR2: LNHNV and YYDKDF (reference sequence). Trimming took 4 bases from V and 1 from J, leaving 17 bases between them. The CDR3 runs to 16 residues. The CDR3 nucleotides are TGTGCCACCAGCACAGGCCTGTACAGGACTTCCTACGAGCAGTACTTC. Translating gives CATSTGLYRTSYEQYF.

This clone was seen a single time. This chain links TRBV5-5 with TRBJ2-7, with 7 nucleotides matching TRBD1. V was pared by 4 bases and J by 3 bases, with 4 bases of the junction left unmatched. This CDR3 comprises 13 residues. The V gene's germline CDR1 is SGHKS and CDR2 YYEKEE (reference sequence). CDR3 residues: CASSNRGYYEQYF. The CDR3 nucleotides read TGTGCCAGCAGCAACAGGGGATACTACGAGCAGTACTTC. The whole variable domain, filled in from reference TRBV5-5 and TRBJ2-7, reads DAGVTQSPTHLIKTRGQQVTLRCSPISGHKSVSWYQQVLGQGPQFIFQYYEKEERGRGNFPDRFSARQFPNYSSELNVNALLLGDSALYLCASSNRGYYEQYFGPGTRLTVT.

J is TRBJ1-4 and V is TRBV30; 7 nucleotides agree with TRBD1. J was trimmed by 6 bases and V by 2 bases; bases with no gene match: 9. Germline V gene sequence: CDR1 GTSNPN, CDR2 SVGIG (reference sequence). This CDR3 spans 15 amino acids. DNA for the CDR3: TGTGCCTGGAGTCTCGTCCGGGACAGAGATGAAAAACTGTTTTTT. Translating it yields CAWSLVRDRDEKLFF.

On this clone itself: Its ends do not fully match the called genes, so a read error is possible. The J gene is TRBJ2-5, the V gene TRBV7-2, with 7 bases aligning to TRBD1. Germline V CDR1 and CDR2: SGHTA, FQGNSA. The CDR3 is made up of 13 amino acids. CDR3 in DNA: TGCGCCAGCAGCAGGGACAGTCGAGAGACCCAGTACTTC. Translated, it gives CASSRDSRETQYF.

The rearrangement links TRBV20-1 to TRBJ1-5, with TRBD1 as a possible D gene (5 bases). Trimming left V 1 base short and J 6 bases short, with 10 bases between. Per the germline V gene, CDR1 is DFQATT and CDR2 is SNEGSKA (reference sequence). The CDR3 is made up of 13 amino acids. CDR3 amino acids: CSARGEGSQPQHF. The DNA for the CDR3 is TGCAGTGCTAGAGGGGAGGGGAGTCAGCCCCAGCATTTT.

This clone was counted ten times or more. As the CDR3 is not closed by the conserved phenylalanine or tryptophan, this likely results from a read error. The DNA is omitted, as the CDR3 cannot be located on it reliably, and the CDR3 follows TCRdb's listing. The chain combines TRBV7-7 with TRBJ2-6; the table assigns TRBD1, which was not confirmed against the DNA. Germline V gives CDR1 SSHAT, CDR2 FNYEAQ (reference sequence). The CDR3 totals 10 residues, both ends included. CDR3 region: CASSQFRTAL.

This clone showed up many times. The CDR3 DNA reads as TGTGCCTTCACCCCGACAGGGGGCACAGATACGCAGTATTTT. This translates into CAFTPTGGTDTQYF. The chain employs TRBV30 and TRBJ2-3; the match to TRBD1 covers 8 bases. CDR1 and CDR2 from the germline V gene are GTSNPN and SVGIG (reference sequence). With 7 bases clipped from V and 1 base from J, the junction kept 7 bases outside the gene matches. CDR3 length equals 14 residues. The whole variable domain, filled in from reference TRBV30 and TRBJ2-3, reads SQTIHQWPATLVQPVGSPLSLECTVEGTSNPNLYWYRQAAGRGLQLLFYSVGIGQISSEVPQNLSASRPQDRQFILSSKKLLLSDSGFYLCAFTPTGGTDTQYFGPGTRLTVL.

The chain is built from TRBV27 and TRBJ2-7; maybe TRBD2 (5 bases). Trimming removed 5 bases at V and 4 bases at J, with 21 bases between. Germline CDR1 reads MNHEY; CDR2 reads SMNVEV (reference sequence). The CDR3 covers 16 residues. DNA for the CDR3: TGTGCCAGCAGTCCGCTCCCGGATGCGGGTGGATACGAGCAGTACTTC. Encoded protein: CASSPLPDAGGYEQYF.

The sample holds many counts of this clone. The chain recombines TRBV9 with TRBJ2-7; D not certain. V was clipped by 4 bases and J by 6 bases, with 17 bases between them. In germline, CDR1 is SGDLS, CDR2 YYNGEE. This CDR3 has 14 residues. The CDR3 spells CASSPSGVPFEQYF. The DNA of the CDR3 is TGTGCCAGCAGCCCCAGTGGGGTCCCCTTCGAGCAGTACTTC.

In this sample, this clone turned up a few times. This rearrangement joins TRBV12-3 or TRBV12-4 to TRBJ2-2; 10 bases are shared with TRBD2. This CDR3 spans 15 amino acids. Trimming removed 2 bases from V and 9 bases from J; junction bases left unmatched: 6. This CDR3 reads CASSLKLAGVRELFF. Here the CDR3 DNA reads TGTGCCAGCAGTTTAAAGCTAGCGGGAGTACGGGAGCTGTTTTTT.

The chain links TRBV9 to TRBJ2-1; D perhaps matches TRBD1 (5 bases). Germline CDR1 is SGDLS and CDR2 is YYNGEE. The CDR3 runs 14 residues. Trimming took 0 bases from V and 9 from J, leaving 13 bases between them. The CDR3 region is CASSVAYRGGEQFF. CDR3 nucleotides: TGTGCCAGCAGCGTAGCGTATAGGGGTGGTGAGCAGTTCTTC.